This is a list of T cell receptor beta chains from one sample in a study of OX40 agonist ivuxolimab in advanced cancers. Using immunoSEQ multiplex PCR, the repertoire was profiled, and TCRdb retains in-frame clones only, with some absent. The sample shows roughly 49,000 clones, under 90% of them seen only once. Material: CD4+ or CD8+ T cells sorted from blood, obtained in a trial of the OX40 agonist ivuxolimab. The receptor set was obtained from an adult with an advanced solid tumor such as melanoma, head and neck, liver or kidney cancer. The CDR3 runs from the conserved cysteine through the conserved F or W. Each record gives: CDR3 length, V gene, clone size, D gene, J gene, CDR3 DNA, CDR3 protein. D genes are given only for firm matches. Where a row states a size, it is once, few, many or the class of an expanded clone; other rows omit it.

cdr3_length: 14; v_call: TRBV4-3; clone_size: -; d_call: -; j_call: TRBJ2-1; cdr3_nt: TGCGCCAGCAGCCAAGATGAGTCGGGGTCGGAGCAGTTCTTC; cdr3_aa: CASSQDESGSEQFF
cdr3_length: 12; v_call: TRBV27; clone_size: once; d_call: TRBD2; j_call: TRBJ2-3; cdr3_nt: TGTGCCAGCAGTTCGGGGGGAAATACGCAGTATTTT; cdr3_aa: CASSSGGNTQYF
cdr3_length: 16; v_call: TRBV29-1; clone_size: few; d_call: TRBD1; j_call: TRBJ2-2; cdr3_nt: TGCAGCGTTGAAAGGGACAGGGGAGTAGGGACCGGGGAGCTGTTTTTT; cdr3_aa: CSVERDRGVGTGELFF
cdr3_length: 16; v_call: TRBV7-9; clone_size: -; d_call: TRBD1; j_call: TRBJ2-7; cdr3_nt: TGTGCCAGCAGCCCACTTGGAGGGACAGGAACCTACGAGCAGTACTTC; cdr3_aa: CASSPLGGTGTYEQYF
cdr3_length: 14; v_call: TRBV11-2; clone_size: once; d_call: -; j_call: TRBJ1-3; cdr3_nt: TGTGCCAGCAGCTTAAGCTCGGGTGGAAACACCATATATTTT; cdr3_aa: CASSLSSGGNTIYF
cdr3_length: 17; v_call: TRBV28; clone_size: -; d_call: TRBD2; j_call: TRBJ2-3; cdr3_nt: TGTGCCAGCAGTCCCCTAGCGGTGAGCCTTCTCACGGATACGCAGTATTTT; cdr3_aa: CASSPLAVSLLTDTQYF
cdr3_length: 15; v_call: TRBV6-5; clone_size: few; d_call: -; j_call: TRBJ2-1; cdr3_nt: TGTGCCAGCAGTTACTCGGGGGTTACCTACAATGAGCAGTTCTTC; cdr3_aa: CASSYSGVTYNEQFF
cdr3_length: 13; v_call: TRBV18; clone_size: -; d_call: -; j_call: TRBJ2-5; cdr3_nt: TGTGCCAGCTCACCACCGGGAGAGGAGACCCAGTACTTC; cdr3_aa: CASSPPGEETQYF
cdr3_length: 16; v_call: TRBV5-1; clone_size: -; d_call: -; j_call: TRBJ2-1; cdr3_nt: TGCGCCAGCAGCTTGGAAGGGGGGTTTCGCTACAATGAGCAGTTCTTC; cdr3_aa: CASSLEGGFRYNEQFF
cdr3_length: 13; v_call: TRBV7-2; clone_size: -; d_call: -; j_call: TRBJ1-1; cdr3_nt: TGTGCCAGCAGCCCGTGGGGGGGCACTGAAGCTTTCTTT; cdr3_aa: CASSPWGGTEAFF
cdr3_length: 14; v_call: TRBV6-1; clone_size: once; d_call: -; j_call: TRBJ2-7; cdr3_nt: TGTGCCAGCAGTGAGACTTCCTCCACCTACGAGCAGTACTTC; cdr3_aa: CASSETSSTYEQYF
cdr3_length: 15; v_call: TRBV7-6; clone_size: -; d_call: TRBD1; j_call: TRBJ2-2; cdr3_nt: TGTGCCAGCAGCGAGGACAGGGTTGAGCCCGGGGAGCTGTTTTTT; cdr3_aa: CASSEDRVEPGELFF
cdr3_length: 14; v_call: TRBV28; clone_size: -; d_call: -; j_call: TRBJ1-2; cdr3_nt: TGTGCCAGCAAACCGGGAGGGGACGTCTATGGCTACACCTTC; cdr3_aa: CASKPGGDVYGYTF
cdr3_length: 13; v_call: TRBV28; clone_size: -; d_call: -; j_call: TRBJ1-4; cdr3_nt: TGTGCCAGCAGTGGGGACTCAAATGAAAAACTGTTTTTT; cdr3_aa: CASSGDSNEKLFF